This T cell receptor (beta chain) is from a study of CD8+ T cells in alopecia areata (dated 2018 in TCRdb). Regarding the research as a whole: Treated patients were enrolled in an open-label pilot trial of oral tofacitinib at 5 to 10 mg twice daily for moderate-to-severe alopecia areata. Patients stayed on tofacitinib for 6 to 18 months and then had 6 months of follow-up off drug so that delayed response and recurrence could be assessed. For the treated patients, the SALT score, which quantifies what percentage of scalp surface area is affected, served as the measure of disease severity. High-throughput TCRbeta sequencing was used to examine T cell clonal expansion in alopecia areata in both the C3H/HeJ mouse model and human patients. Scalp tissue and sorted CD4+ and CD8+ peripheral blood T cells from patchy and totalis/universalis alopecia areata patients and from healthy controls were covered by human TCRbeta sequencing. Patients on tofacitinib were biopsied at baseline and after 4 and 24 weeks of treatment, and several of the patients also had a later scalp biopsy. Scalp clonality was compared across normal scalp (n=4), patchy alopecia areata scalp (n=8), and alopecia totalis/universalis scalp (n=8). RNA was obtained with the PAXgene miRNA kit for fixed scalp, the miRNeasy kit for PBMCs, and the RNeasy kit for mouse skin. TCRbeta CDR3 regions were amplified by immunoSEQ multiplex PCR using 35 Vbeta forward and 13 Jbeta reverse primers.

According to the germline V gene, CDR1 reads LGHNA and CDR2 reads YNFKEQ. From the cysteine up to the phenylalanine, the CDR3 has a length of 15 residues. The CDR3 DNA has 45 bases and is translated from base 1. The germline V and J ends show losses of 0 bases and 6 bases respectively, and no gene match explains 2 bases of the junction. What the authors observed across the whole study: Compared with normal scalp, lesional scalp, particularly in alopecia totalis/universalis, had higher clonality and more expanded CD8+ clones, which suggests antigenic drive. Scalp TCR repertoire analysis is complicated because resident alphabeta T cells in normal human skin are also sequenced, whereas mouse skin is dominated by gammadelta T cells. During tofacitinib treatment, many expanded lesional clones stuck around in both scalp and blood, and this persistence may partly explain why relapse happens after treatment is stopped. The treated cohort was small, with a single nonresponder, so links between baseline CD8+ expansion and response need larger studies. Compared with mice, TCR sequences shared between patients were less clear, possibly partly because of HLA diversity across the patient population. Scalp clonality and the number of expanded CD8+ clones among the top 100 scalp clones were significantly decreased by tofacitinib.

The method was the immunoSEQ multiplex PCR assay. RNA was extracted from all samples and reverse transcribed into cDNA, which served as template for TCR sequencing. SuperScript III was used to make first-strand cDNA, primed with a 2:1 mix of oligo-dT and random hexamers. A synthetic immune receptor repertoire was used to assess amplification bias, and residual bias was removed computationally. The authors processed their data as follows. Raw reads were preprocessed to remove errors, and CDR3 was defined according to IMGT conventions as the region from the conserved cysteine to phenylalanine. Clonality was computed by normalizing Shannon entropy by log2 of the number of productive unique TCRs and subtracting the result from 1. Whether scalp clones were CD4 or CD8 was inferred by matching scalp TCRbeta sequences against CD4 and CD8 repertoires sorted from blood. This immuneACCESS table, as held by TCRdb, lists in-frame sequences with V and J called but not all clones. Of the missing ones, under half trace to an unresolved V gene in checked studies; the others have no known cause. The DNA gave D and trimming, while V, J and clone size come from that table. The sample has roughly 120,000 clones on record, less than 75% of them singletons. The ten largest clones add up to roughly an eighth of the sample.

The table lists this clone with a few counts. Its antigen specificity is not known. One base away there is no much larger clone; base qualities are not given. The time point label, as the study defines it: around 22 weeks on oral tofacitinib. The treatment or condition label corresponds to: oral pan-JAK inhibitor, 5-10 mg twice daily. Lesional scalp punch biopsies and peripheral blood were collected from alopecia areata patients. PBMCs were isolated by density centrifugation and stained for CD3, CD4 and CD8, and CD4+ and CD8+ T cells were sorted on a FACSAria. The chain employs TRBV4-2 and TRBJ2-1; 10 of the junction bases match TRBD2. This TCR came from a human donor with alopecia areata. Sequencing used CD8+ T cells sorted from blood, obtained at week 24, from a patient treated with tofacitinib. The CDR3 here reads CASSQDSGGVNEQFF. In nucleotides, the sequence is TGTGCCAGCAGCCAAGACAGCGGGGGGGTCAATGAGCAGTTCTTC.